The next 15 T cell receptor beta chains were all read from a single sample in a study of CD8 T cells in Susac syndrome. Reverse transcription of roughly 0.5 to 1 ug RNA was carried out with random hexamers. A single record per CDR3 protein comes from TCRdb applying MiXCR to the immunoSEQ multiplex PCR reads. This repertoire shows fewer than 150,000 distinct CDR3 sequences, under 95% found once; its top ten account for over 0.2%. Sequenced material: CD8+ T cells from PBMCs. The receptor set was obtained from a human donor with multiple sclerosis.

V is TRBV19 and J is TRBJ1-2; tentative D call: TRBD1 (6 bases). There are 14 residues in the CDR3. V was shortened by 7 bases and J by 3 bases, with 15 bases between the two germline ends. Germline values: CDR1 LNHDA, CDR2 SQIVND (reference sequence). CDR3 nucleotide sequence: TGTGCCAGTAATCACAGGGCGGTCGACTATGGCTACACCTTC. Encoded protein: CASNHRAVDYGYTF.

The rearrangement joins TRBV5-6 to TRBJ2-1, with 7 bases fitting TRBD2. The trim removed 5 bases at V and 4 bases at J, leaving 27 bases unmatched. This CDR3 is built from 21 residues. Germline V lookup: CDR1 SGHDT, CDR2 YYEEEE. The CDR3 nucleotides read TGTGCCAGCAGACCGAATCCCCGCCCTGGGGGGGAGTTTTTGATGTACAATGAGCAGTTCTTC. Its protein product is CASRPNPRPGGEFLMYNEQFF.

The rearrangement joins TRBV6-5 to TRBJ1-5; D is unresolved. Looked up from germline, CDR1 is MNHEY and CDR2 is SVGAGI. This CDR3 spans 13 amino acids. Trimming took 10 bases from V and 1 from J, leaving 11 bases between them. For the CDR3, the DNA is TGTGCCACCAGCTTAGGGAGCAATCAGCCCCAGCATTTT. It specifies CATSLGSNQPQHF.

V and J are TRBV5-1 and TRBJ2-2, with 8 nucleotides matching TRBD1. With V trimmed by 2 bases and J by 6 bases, 6 bases remained unmatched. This CDR3 is 15 amino acids long. Germline loops: CDR1 SGHRS, CDR2 YFSETQ. The CDR3 sequence is CASSLGQGNAGELFF. DNA for the CDR3: TGCGCCAGCAGCTTAGGACAGGGAAACGCCGGGGAGCTGTTTTTT.

J is TRBJ2-1 and V is TRBV7-9; D is unclear. CDR1 and CDR2 from the germline V gene are SEHNR and FQNEAQ (reference sequence). V lost 3 bases and J lost 6, with 12 bases in between. CDR3 length equals 14 residues. DNA of the CDR3: TGTGCCAGCAGCTTCGAAGGGTGGACCAATGAGCAGTTCTTC. This codes for CASSFEGWTNEQFF.

The chain couples TRBV5-6 to TRBJ2-7; 7 bases are shared with TRBD1. This CDR3 is 13 amino acids long. CDR1 SGHDT and CDR2 YYEEEE come from the germline V gene. V lost 7 bases and J lost 2; bases outside the gene matches: 6. The CDR3 protein is CASGIGTAYEQYF. CDR3 nucleotides: TGTGCCAGCGGGATTGGGACAGCCTACGAGCAGTACTTC.

J is TRBJ1-2 and V is TRBV5-4; D is possibly TRBD1 (6 bases). The CDR3 spans 13 residues. The V gene lost 4 bases and the J gene lost 8 bases, with 15 bases spanning the gap. Germline values: CDR1 SGHNT, CDR2 YYREEE (reference sequence). The DNA for the CDR3 is TGTGCCAGCAGCCTAAACAGGGCACGGGGCTACACCTTC. Protein sequence: CASSLNRARGYTF.

The rearrangement joins TRBV30 to TRBJ1-1; unclear D gene. Trimming stripped 4 bases from V and 0 bases from J, with 3 bases between. The CDR3 has 11 residues. Looked up from germline, CDR1 is GTSNPN and CDR2 is SVGIG (reference sequence). CDR3 nucleotides: TGTGCCTGGAACATGAACACTGAAGCTTTCTTT. The encoded protein is CAWNMNTEAFF.

The chain couples TRBV24-1 to TRBJ2-3; 10 bases line up with TRBD1. Germline CDR1 is KGHDR and CDR2 is SFDVKD. Trimming removed 1 base from V and 5 bases from J; junction bases left unmatched: 2. CDR3 length equals 15 residues. CDR3 in amino acids: CATSDFGTGEDTQYF. CDR3 coding DNA: TGTGCCACCAGTGATTTTGGGACAGGGGAAGATACGCAGTATTTT.

The genes are TRBV10-3 and TRBJ2-7, with D possibly being TRBD1 or TRBD2 (6 bases each). Trimming stripped 6 bases from V and 2 bases from J, with 14 bases between. Per the germline V gene, CDR1 is ENHRY and CDR2 is SYGVKD. The CDR3 consists of 14 residues. The CDR3 DNA is TGTGCCATCAGCGTGACTAGGGGGACCTACGAGCAGTACTTC. This sequence encodes CAISVTRGTYEQYF.

The chain links TRBV19 to TRBJ1-1; D is possibly TRBD1 (6 bases). Looked up from germline, CDR1 is LNHDA and CDR2 is SQIVND (reference sequence). V lost 6 bases, J lost 4 bases, and 12 bases lay in between. CDR3 length: 13 residues. Here the CDR3 DNA reads TGTGCCAGTAGCGGGGGGCGCGGCACTGAAGCTTTCTTT. This gives the protein CASSGGRGTEAFF.

The chain joins TRBV5-1 to TRBJ2-3, with 7 positions matching TRBD2. The CDR3 spans 15 residues. The junction had 7 bases not matched to a gene; V was cut back by 2 bases and J by 4 bases. Germline values: CDR1 SGHRS, CDR2 YFSETQ. In DNA form, the CDR3 reads TGCGCCAGCAGCTTCGGGACTAATCCTTCAGATACGCAGTATTTT. It is translated as CASSFGTNPSDTQYF.

This clonotype showed up just a few times. The J gene is TRBJ2-1, the V gene TRBV5-1; unclear D gene. CDR1 and CDR2 from the germline V gene are SGHRS and YFSETQ. The CDR3 has 11 residues. Trimming took off 6 bases at V and 8 bases at J, with 9 bases between the two ends. The CDR3 protein is CASKAGHEQFF. DNA for the CDR3: TGCGCCAGCAAGGCAGGCCATGAGCAGTTCTTC. The full variable domain, rest sourced from reference TRBV5-1 and TRBJ2-1, is KAGVTQTPRYLIKTRGQQVTLSCSPISGHRSVSWYQQTPGQGLQFLFEYFSETQRNKGNFPGRFSGRQFSNSRSEMNVSTLELGDSALYLCASKAGHEQFFGPGTRLTVL.

The chain is built from TRBV7-9 and TRBJ1-1; D remains ambiguous. CDR3 size: 14 residues. CDR1 and CDR2 from the germline V gene are SEHNR and FQNEAQ (reference sequence). V was cut by 1 base and J by 3 bases, with 9 bases left in between. CDR3 region: CASSLVLWDTEAFF. In DNA, the CDR3 is TGTGCCAGCAGCTTAGTATTATGGGACACTGAAGCTTTCTTT.

Worth noting for this clonotype: Germline is not matched at one junction end, which may reflect a read error. The chain links TRBV9 to TRBJ2-4; D is ambiguous. CDR3 length: 13 amino acids. CDR1 and CDR2 (germline): SGDLS, YYNGEE. CDR3 amino acids: CASSPRRPSFPKF. The CDR3 DNA reads TGTGCCAGCAGCCCCCGGAGACCATCGTTTCCAAAGTTC.